The T cell receptor (beta chain) described here comes from a study of cytomegalovirus exposure and HLA in healthy donors. Study-wide background: The same platform was used for the 110 or so validation repertoires as for the roughly 730 first-cohort repertoires, as reported in a later analysis.

Sequencing was performed with immunoSEQ multiplex PCR; in TCRdb, only in-frame clones are kept and a portion is missing. The sample includes 100,000 to 150,000 clones, around 95% of them seen just once. The approximately 120-subject validation cohort, separate from the roughly 700-subject first cohort, included the donors. A remark on this clone: What it binds is unknown.

The CDR3 length is 15 residues. Germline V gene sequence: CDR1 KGHSH, CDR2 LQKENI. V dropped 8 bases and J dropped 2; count of bases not matched to a gene: 7. Findings and limits, study-wide: A subsequent analysis found that TCR clusters from the first cohort also tended to co-occur in the 90 to 150 validation repertoires, with approximately 95% of cluster scores above 0. Investigators reported about 160 TCR beta chains as tied to cytomegalovirus.

This rearrangement joins TRBV18 to TRBJ2-7; 12 bases fit TRBD2. Sequencing was done on a sample of PBMCs. The source is a young man in good health and CMV-seronegative. The CDR3 loop is CASTKTSGSTYEQYF. CDR3 in DNA: TGTGCCAGCACAAAGACTAGCGGGAGCACCTACGAGCAGTACTTC. Complete variable domain (other parts from reference TRBV18 and TRBJ2-7): NAGVMQNPRHLVRRRGQEARLRCSPMKGHSHVYWYRQLPEEGLKFMVYLQKENIIDESGMPKERFSAEFPKEGPSILRIQQVVRGDSAAYFCASTKTSGSTYEQYFGPGTRLTVT.